The 4 T cell receptor beta chains listed next were all sequenced from one sample in a study of molecular identifiers for immune sequencing clone quantification. In TCRdb, the PCR reads were re-called with MiXCR into one record per CDR3 protein. The sample includes hundreds of thousands of distinct CDR3 sequences, 25% of them seen just once. The sequenced material came from naive CD8+ T cells from blood, with Jurkat cell RNA spiked in. Subset: FACS-sorted CD8+CD4-CCR7+CD45RA+ naive T cells. The receptors stem from a human donor in good health. Some libraries in this study had Jurkat cell RNA spiked in.

In its sample, this clonotype was seen many times. This chain links TRBV28 with TRBJ1-1; no definite D call. CDR3 length equals 10 residues. Germline V gene data show CDR1 as MDHEN and CDR2 as SYDVKM. V was trimmed by 8 bases and J by 5 bases, leaving 6 bases between them. This CDR3 reads CASLGTEAFF. CDR3 bases: TGTGCCAGCCTGGGGACTGAAGCTTTCTTT.

This clonotype was detected a few times. The germline gene is not matched at one end of the junction; a read error may be the cause. The chain employs TRBV19 and TRBJ2-1; 8 bases are shared with TRBD1. The CDR3 has 16 residues. The germline V gene has CDR1 LNHDA and CDR2 SQIVND (reference sequence). The CDR3, as DNA: TGTGCCAGTAGTATAGGCACAGGGGGTTTATTCAATGAGCAGTTCTTT. It is translated as CASSIGTGGLFNEQFF.

This clonotype was seen more than once but under ten times. V gene TRBV12-3 or TRBV12-4 combines with J gene TRBJ2-2, with D perhaps matching TRBD1 (6 bases). The CDR3 has 14 amino acids. Trimming pared 4 bases from V and 8 bases from J, leaving 14 bases between. As DNA, the CDR3 is TGTGCCAGCAGTTCACGACAGGTTACTGGGGAGCTGTTTTTT. Its translation: CASSSRQVTGELFF.

The chain joins TRBV27 to TRBJ1-2; tentative D call: TRBD1 (5 bases). The V gene lost 3 bases and the J gene lost 7 bases, with 12 bases spanning the gap. The CDR3 covers 13 residues. Germline CDR1 is MNHEY and CDR2 is SMNVEV (reference sequence). CDR3 in amino acids: CASSFGQGGGYTF. CDR3 in DNA: TGTGCCAGCAGTTTTGGGCAGGGAGGTGGCTACACCTTC.